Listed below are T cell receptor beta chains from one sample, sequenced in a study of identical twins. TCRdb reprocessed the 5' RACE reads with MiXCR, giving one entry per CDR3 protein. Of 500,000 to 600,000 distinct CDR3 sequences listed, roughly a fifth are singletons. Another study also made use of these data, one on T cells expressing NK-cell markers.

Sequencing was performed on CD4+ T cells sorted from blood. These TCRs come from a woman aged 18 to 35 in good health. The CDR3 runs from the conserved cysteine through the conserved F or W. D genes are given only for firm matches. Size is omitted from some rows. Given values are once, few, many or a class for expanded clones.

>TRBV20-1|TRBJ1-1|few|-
CSAKDRLGNTEAFF
TGCAGTGCTAAAGACAGGCTCGGTAACACTGAAGCTTTCTTT
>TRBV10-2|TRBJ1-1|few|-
CASIGRSEAFF
TGCGCCAGCATTGGGAGATCTGAAGCTTTCTTT
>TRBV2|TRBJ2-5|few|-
CASSGSWAGETQYF
TGTGCCAGCAGTGGCTCGTGGGCCGGAGAGACCCAGTACTTC
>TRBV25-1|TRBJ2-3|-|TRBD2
CASSALNSGSTDTQYF
TGTGCCAGCAGTGCCCTTAATAGCGGGAGCACAGATACGCAGTATTTT
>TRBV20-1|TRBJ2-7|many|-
CSAAGRIAYEQYF
TGCAGTGCTGCGGGACGCATCGCCTACGAGCAGTACTTC
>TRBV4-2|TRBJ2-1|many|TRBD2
CASSQVASGEQFF
TGTGCCAGCAGCCAAGTGGCTAGCGGGGAGCAGTTCTTC
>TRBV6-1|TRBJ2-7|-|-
CASSPVPGHLYEQYF
TGTGCCAGCAGTCCTGTCCCGGGACACCTTTACGAGCAGTACTTC
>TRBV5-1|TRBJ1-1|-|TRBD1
CASSFNSGTGQQAFF
TGCGCCAGCAGCTTCAACTCCGGGACAGGTCAACAAGCTTTCTTT
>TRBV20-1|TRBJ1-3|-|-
CSVPLSGSGNTIYF
TGCAGTGTTCCCCTATCGGGCTCTGGAAACACCATATATTTT
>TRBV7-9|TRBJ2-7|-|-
CASSRPDRNYEQYF
TGTGCCAGCAGCCGCCCAGACAGGAACTACGAGCAGTACTTC
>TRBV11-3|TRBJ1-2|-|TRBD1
CASSPPGQGLLGYTF
TGTGCCAGCAGCCCACCGGGACAGGGCCTTCTTGGCTACACCTTC
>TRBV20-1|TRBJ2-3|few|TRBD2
CSAGTSGSRNTQYF
TGCAGTGCTGGAACTAGCGGGAGTCGAAATACGCAGTATTTT
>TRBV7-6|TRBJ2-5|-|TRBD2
CASTDSTSGGQETQYF
TGTGCCAGCACCGATTCGACTAGCGGAGGACAAGAGACCCAGTACTTC
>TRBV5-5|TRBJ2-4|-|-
CASGWADDKNIQYF
TGTGCCAGCGGATGGGCGGACGACAAAAACATTCAGTACTTC
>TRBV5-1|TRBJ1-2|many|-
CASSLGGFNYGYTF
TGCGCCAGCAGCCTTGGGGGGTTTAACTATGGCTACACCTTC
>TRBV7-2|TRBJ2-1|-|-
CASSLAAIKDEQFF
TGTGCCAGCAGCTTAGCAGCGATTAAGGATGAGCAGTTCTTC
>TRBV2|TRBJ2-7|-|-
CASSGPGSYEQYF
TGTGCCAGCAGTGGGCCGGGCTCTTACGAGCAGTACTTC
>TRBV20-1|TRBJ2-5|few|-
CSASMGQETQYF
TGCAGTGCTAGTATGGGCCAAGAGACCCAGTACTTC
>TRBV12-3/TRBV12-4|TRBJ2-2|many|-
CASSFGGSNTGELFF
TGTGCCAGCAGTTTTGGTGGATCGAACACCGGGGAGCTGTTTTTT
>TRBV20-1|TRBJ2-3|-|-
CSARVRGATDTQYF
TGCAGTGCTAGGGTCCGGGGGGCCACAGATACGCAGTATTTT
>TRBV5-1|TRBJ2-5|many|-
CASSPLGQQETQYF
TGCGCCAGCAGCCCTCTCGGACAGCAAGAGACCCAGTACTTC
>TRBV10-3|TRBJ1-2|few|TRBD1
CAISAGTGGFGTYGYTF
TGTGCCATCAGTGCTGGGACAGGGGGGTTCGGGACGTATGGCTACACCTTC
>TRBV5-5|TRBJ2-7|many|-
CASSLSRAYEQYF
TGTGCCAGCAGCTTAAGCAGGGCTTACGAGCAGTACTTC
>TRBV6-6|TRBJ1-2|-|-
CASNPRGAGGYTF
TGTGCCAGCAACCCCCGGGGAGCGGGAGGCTACACCTTC
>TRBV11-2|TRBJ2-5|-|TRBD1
CASSSTGGRGTQYF
TGTGCCAGCAGCTCGACAGGGGGAAGGGGGACCCAGTACTTC
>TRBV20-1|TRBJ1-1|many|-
CSAIVENTEAFF
TGCAGTGCTATAGTGGAAAACACTGAAGCTTTCTTT
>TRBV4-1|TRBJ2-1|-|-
CASSQDYGGEQFF
TGCGCCAGCAGCCAAGATTATGGGGGTGAGCAGTTCTTC
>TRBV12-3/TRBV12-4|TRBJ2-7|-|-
CASSRRALESYEQYF
TGTGCCAGCAGCCGGAGGGCACTAGAATCCTACGAGCAGTACTTC
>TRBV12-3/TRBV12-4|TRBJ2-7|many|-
CASSPRTQTYEQYF
TGTGCCAGCAGTCCCCGGACACAAACCTACGAGCAGTACTTC
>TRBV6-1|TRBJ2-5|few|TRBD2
CASSQTSGGARTKTQYF
TGTGCCAGCAGTCAGACTAGCGGGGGGGCACGTACGAAGACCCAGTACTTC
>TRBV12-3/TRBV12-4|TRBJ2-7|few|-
CASSLRLVPQYF
TGTGCCAGCAGTCTGAGACTAGTTCCGCAGTACTTC
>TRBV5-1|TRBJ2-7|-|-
CASSLHGGSEQYF
TGCGCCAGCAGCCTGCACGGGGGCAGCGAGCAGTACTTC
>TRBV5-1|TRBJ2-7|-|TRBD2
CASSRPTSDVNEQYF
TGCGCCAGCAGCCGCCCCACTAGCGACGTGAACGAGCAGTACTTC
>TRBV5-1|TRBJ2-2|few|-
CASSPFSGGQAGELFF
TGCGCCAGCAGCCCCTTCTCCGGGGGGCAGGCCGGGGAGCTGTTTTTT
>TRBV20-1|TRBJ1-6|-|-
CSARAGVSYNSPLHF
TGCAGTGCCAGAGCAGGGGTCTCCTATAATTCACCCCTCCACTTT
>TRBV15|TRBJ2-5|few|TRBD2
CATRSGTGGGETQYF
TGTGCCACCCGAAGCGGAACGGGAGGGGGAGAGACCCAGTACTTC
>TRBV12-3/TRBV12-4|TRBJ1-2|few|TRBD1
CASSLQGAVGYTF
TGTGCCAGCAGTTTGCAGGGGGCCGTTGGCTACACCTTC
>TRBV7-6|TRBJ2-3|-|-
CASSFPPQSPSTDTQYF
TGTGCCAGCAGCTTCCCCCCCCAATCCCCTAGCACAGATACGCAGTATTTT
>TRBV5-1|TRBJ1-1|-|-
CASRGGKGRAFF
TGCGCCAGCAGGGGGGGGAAGGGGCGAGCTTTCTTT
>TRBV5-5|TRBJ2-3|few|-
CASSLGAGPDTQYF
TGTGCCAGCAGCTTGGGGGCCGGCCCAGATACGCAGTATTTT
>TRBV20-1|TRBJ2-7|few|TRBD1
CSAIRTGGHEQYF
TGCAGTGCTATACGGACAGGCGGCCACGAGCAGTACTTC
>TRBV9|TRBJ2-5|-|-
CASSVLSGSLETQYF
TGTGCCAGCAGCGTACTTTCAGGGTCCTTAGAGACCCAGTACTTC
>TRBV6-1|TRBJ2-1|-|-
CATKRGPYNEQFF
TGTGCCACTAAACGGGGACCCTACAATGAGCAGTTCTTC
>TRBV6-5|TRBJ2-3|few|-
CASSYSRHRSTDTQYF
TGTGCCAGCAGTTACTCCAGACACCGTTCCACAGATACGCAGTATTTT
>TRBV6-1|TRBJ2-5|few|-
CASSSDSLQETQYF
TGTGCCAGCAGCTCGGACAGTCTCCAAGAGACCCAGTACTTC
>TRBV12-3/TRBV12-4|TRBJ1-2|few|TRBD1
CASSLDWTGNGYTF
TGTGCCAGCAGTTTAGATTGGACAGGGAATGGCTACACCTTC